This entry lists 27 T cell receptor beta chains sequenced from one sample in a study of cytomegalovirus exposure and HLA in healthy donors. It was with 60 Vbeta and 13 Jbeta primers that the PCR ran. Profiling relied on immunoSEQ multiplex PCR, and the TCRdb table lists in-frame clones only, not all of them. Among tens of thousands of clones listed, about 71% were seen once. Sequenced material: PBMCs. These receptors were obtained from a woman aged 50 to 60 in good health and CMV-seropositive.

This chain uses TRBV19 with TRBJ1-2; TRBD1 matches 8 bases. Losses at the gene ends were 4 bases for V and 7 bases for J; bases not matched to a gene: 11. CDR3 length equals 15 residues. The germline gives CDR1 LNHDA, CDR2 SQIVND (reference sequence). The CDR3 DNA reads as TGTGCCAGTAGTAAAACCAGGGGGCAAGTCGGTGGCTACACCTTC. Amino acids: CASSKTRGQVGGYTF.

This clone was seen a handful of times. The V call is TRBV5-4, the J call TRBJ2-2, with 8 bases identical to TRBD1. Germline CDR1 SGHNT, CDR2 YYREEE (reference sequence). There are 16 residues in the CDR3. The ends lost 4 bases at V and 1 base at J; junction bases unmatched: 6. The CDR3 sequence: CASSPPGTGNTGELFF. CDR3 nucleotides: TGTGCCAGCAGCCCACCCGGGACAGGGAACACCGGGGAGCTGTTTTTT.

This chain uses TRBV20-1 with TRBJ2-7; no clear D. CDR1 and CDR2 (germline): DFQATT, SNEGSKA (reference sequence). Trimming shortened V by 3 bases and J by 7 bases, and 10 bases separated the two germline ends. The CDR3 covers 11 residues. The CDR3 DNA reads as TGCAGTGCTAGGTCACCTCGGGAGCAGTACTTC. Its protein product is CSARSPREQYF.

The genes are TRBV7-8 and TRBJ1-5; 8 nucleotides line up with TRBD1. CDR3 length: 15 amino acids. Unmatched junction bases numbered 6, after V lost 6 bases and J lost 2 bases. Germline assignment: CDR1 SGHVS and CDR2 FQNEAQ. The CDR3 here is CASSYHRGGNQPQHF. Here the CDR3 DNA reads TGTGCCAGCAGTTACCACAGGGGGGGCAATCAGCCCCAGCATTTT.

This clone was counted between two and nine times. The rearrangement joins TRBV5-6 to TRBJ1-1, with a tentative D call TRBD1 (6 bases). V lost 3 bases and J 7 bases, leaving 16 bases between the germline ends. The CDR3 has 14 residues. Germline CDR1 SGHDT, CDR2 YYEEEE. The CDR3 sequence: CASSWGGALLEAFF. The CDR3 region has the DNA TGTGCCAGCAGCTGGGGGGGGGCTCTTCTTGAAGCTTTCTTT.

About this clone itself: One end of the junction is discordant with germline, which a read error may explain. This chain joins TRBV5-5 and TRBJ1-3; D call uncertain. CDR3 size: 16 residues. Germline CDR1 is SGHKS and CDR2 is YYEKEE (reference sequence). CDR3: CAGSSQSGGYGNTIYF. CDR3 nucleotide sequence: TGTGCCGGCAGCTCGCAAAGTGGAGGGTACGGAAACACCATATATTTT. Full variable domain (outside the CDR3, taken from reference TRBV5-5 and TRBJ1-3): DAGVTQSPTHLIKTRGQQVTLRCSPISGHKSVSWYQQVLGQGPQFIFQYYEKEERGRGNFPDRFSARQFPNYSSELNVNALLLGDSALYLCAGSSQSGGYGNTIYFGEGSWLTVV.

This CDR3 reads CASSYQPRGYEQYF. CDR3 in DNA: TGTGCCAGCAGTTACCAACCGCGGGGTTACGAGCAGTACTTC. The V and J genes are TRBV6-5 and TRBJ2-7, with a tentative D call TRBD2 (6 bases). The length of the CDR3 is 14 residues. V lost 2 bases and J 4 bases, leaving 12 bases between the germline ends. CDR1 is MNHEY and CDR2 is SVGAGI in the germline V gene.

Turning to this clone: The junction and the germline gene differ at one end; a read error may be behind it. At the DNA level, this CDR3 is encoded by other sequences in the same sample as well. The CDR3 loop reads CASSSLAGGPADTQYF. The CDR3 bases are TGCGCTAGCAGCTCTTTAGCGGGGGGGCCGGCAGATACGCAGTATTTT. This rearrangement joins TRBV5-1 to TRBJ2-3, with TRBD2 matching over 11 bases. The germline gives CDR1 SGHRS, CDR2 YFSETQ. There are 16 residues in the CDR3.

This rearrangement joins TRBV28 to TRBJ2-1; TRBD2 aligns across 9 bases. Germline assignment: CDR1 MDHEN and CDR2 SYDVKM. The CDR3 has 15 amino acids. Trimming at V came to 5 bases and at J to 2 bases, leaving 4 bases not matched to a gene. CDR3 residues: CASSTSGSTYNEQFF. The CDR3 DNA reads TGTGCCAGCAGTACTAGCGGGTCGACCTACAATGAGCAGTTCTTC.

J is TRBJ2-5 and V is TRBV19; D is ambiguous. The J call is uncertain, as TRBJ2-7 better fits the DNA end. CDR1 is LNHDA and CDR2 is SQIVND in the germline V gene (reference sequence). The length of the CDR3 is 14 residues. CDR3 nucleotides: TGTGCCTCTATGAACCTACTCCCTCCCTACGAGCAGTACTTC. Protein product: CASMNLLPPYEQYF.

The rearrangement links TRBV28 to TRBJ1-1; weak D call: TRBD1 (5 bases). Germline CDR1 MDHEN, CDR2 SYDVKM. V was pared by 2 bases and J by 7 bases, with 11 bases between. The CDR3 loop spans 13 amino acids. CDR3 DNA sequence: TGTGCCAGCAGTTTACCGGGACTCAATGAAGCTTTCTTT. Its translation: CASSLPGLNEAFF.

The V gene is TRBV19, the J gene TRBJ1-2; D call uncertain. CDR1 is LNHDA, CDR2 SQIVND, per germline (reference sequence). With 2 bases removed from V and 3 bases from J, the gap between germline ends came to 4 bases. The CDR3 consists of 12 residues. CDR3 sequence: CASSIQDYGYTF. CDR3 bases: TGTGCCAGTAGTATACAGGACTATGGCTACACCTTC.

V and J are TRBV6-1 and TRBJ1-5; no clear D gene. The CDR3 spans 13 residues. The germline V gene has CDR1 MNHNS and CDR2 SASEGT. The V and J ends lost 2 bases and 7 bases respectively, with 9 bases between them. The CDR3 reads CASSETLRQPQHF. CDR3 DNA sequence: TGTGCCAGCAGTGAAACCCTGAGGCAGCCCCAGCATTTT.

This chain links TRBV7-9 with TRBJ2-2; D might be TRBD1 (6 bases). V shed 5 bases and J shed 5 bases, with 9 bases lying between them. Germline V gene lookup returns CDR1 SEHNR and CDR2 FQNEAQ (reference sequence). CDR3 size: 13 residues. The CDR3 sequence is CASSRQGTGELFF. Written as DNA, the CDR3 is TGTGCCAGCAGCCGCCAGGGGACCGGGGAGCTGTTTTTT.

This sequence joins TRBV7-2 and TRBJ2-1, with D perhaps matching TRBD1 (6 bases). V dropped 1 base and J dropped 9 bases, with 16 bases sitting between them. The CDR3 runs 15 residues. Germline V gene lookup returns CDR1 SGHTA and CDR2 FQGNSA. The CDR3: CASSLGGGQNREQFF. The CDR3 bases are TGTGCCAGCAGCTTAGGAGGAGGACAGAACCGTGAGCAGTTCTTC.

This rearrangement joins TRBV7-2 to TRBJ2-3; D possibly corresponds to TRBD2 (6 bases). The length of the CDR3 is 15 residues. V lost 3 bases to trimming and J lost 3 bases, with 13 bases between them. The V gene's germline CDR1 is SGHTA and CDR2 FQGNSA. The CDR3 loop reads CASSFSSGSTDTQYF. For the CDR3, the DNA is TGTGCCAGCAGCTTCAGTAGCGGTTCTACAGATACGCAGTATTTT. The entire variable domain, with the rest obtained from reference TRBV7-2 and TRBJ2-3, is as follows: GAGVSQSPSNKVTEKGKDVELRCDPISGHTALYWYRQSLGQGLEFLIYFQGNSAPDKSGLPSDRFSAERTGGSVSTLTIQRTQQEDSAVYLCASSFSSGSTDTQYFGPGTRLTVL.

V is TRBV18 and J is TRBJ2-3; 10 nucleotides agree with TRBD1. In germline, CDR1 is KGHSH, CDR2 LQKENI. Trimming cost V 3 bases and J 3 bases; bases outside gene matches: 3. The CDR3 contains 15 residues. Here the CDR3 DNA reads TGTGCCAGCTCACCTGGGACAGGGGTAACAGATACGCAGTATTTT. Translating gives CASSPGTGVTDTQYF. The full variable domain, completed using reference TRBV18 and TRBJ2-3, is NAGVMQNPRHLVRRRGQEARLRCSPMKGHSHVYWYRQLPEEGLKFMVYLQKENIIDESGMPKERFSAEFPKEGPSILRIQQVVRGDSAAYFCASSPGTGVTDTQYFGPGTRLTVL.

This clone was seen only a few times. The gene calls are TRBV5-4 and TRBJ2-7, with 11 bases aligning to TRBD2. Germline V gene data show CDR1 as SGHNT and CDR2 as YYREEE (reference sequence). The V gene end was trimmed by 4 bases and the J gene end by 2 bases; junction bases not matched to a gene: 2. This CDR3 is 14 amino acids long. The chain's CDR3 is CASSRLAGTYEQYF. CDR3 sequence (DNA): TGTGCCAGCAGCCGACTAGCGGGGACCTACGAGCAGTACTTC.

This clone was counted once. V is TRBV7-8 and J is TRBJ2-2; 9 nucleotides agree with TRBD2. This CDR3 is 15 amino acids long. V dropped 8 bases and J dropped 1; count of bases not matched to a gene: 5. CDR1 is SGHVS and CDR2 is FQNEAQ in the germline V gene. Here the CDR3 DNA reads TGTGCCAGCGCCCGACTAGCGGAGAACACCGGGGAGCTGTTTTTT. Amino acids: CASARLAENTGELFF.

V is TRBV30 and J is TRBJ1-1; D is unresolved. Trimming cost V 5 bases and J 5 bases, with 12 bases left between them. Germline V lookup: CDR1 GTSNPN, CDR2 SVGIG (reference sequence). The CDR3 is 12 amino acids. The CDR3 is CAWSLGRTEAFF. In DNA form, the CDR3 reads TGTGCCTGGTCCCTGGGGAGGACTGAAGCTTTCTTT.

This clone has more than one count but fewer than ten. The CDR3 loop reads CASMSGRASEQYF. In DNA, the CDR3 is TGTGCCAGTATGAGCGGGAGGGCCTCCGAGCAGTACTTC. V and J are TRBV19 and TRBJ2-7, with 10 positions matching TRBD2. Trimming at V came to 7 bases and at J to 6 bases, leaving 6 bases not matched to a gene. CDR1 and CDR2 (germline): LNHDA, SQIVND (reference sequence). The CDR3 totals 13 residues. Full variable domain (rest looked up from reference TRBV19 and TRBJ2-7): DGGITQSPKYLFRKEGQNVTLSCEQNLNHDAMYWYRQDPGQGLRLIYYSQIVNDFQKGDIAEGYSVSREKKESFPLTVTSAQKNPTAFYLCASMSGRASEQYFGPGTRLTVT.

The chain recombines TRBV28 with TRBJ2-1; a possible D gene is TRBD1 (5 bases). The CDR3 loop spans 14 amino acids. V dropped 8 bases and J dropped 9 bases, with 20 bases sitting between them. Germline lookup yields CDR1 MDHEN and CDR2 SYDVKM. CDR3 nucleotide sequence: TGTGCCAGCTCTACACTGGACACCAAGATTGAGCAGTTCTTC. Translating gives CASSTLDTKIEQFF.

This chain connects TRBV7-2 to TRBJ2-7, with D uncertain. The V gene lost 4 bases and the J gene lost 0 bases, with 4 bases spanning the gap. This CDR3 region has 12 residues. The germline gives CDR1 SGHTA, CDR2 FQGNSA. CDR3 protein: CASSSPSYEQYF. Written as DNA, the CDR3 is TGTGCCAGCAGCTCTCCCTCCTACGAGCAGTACTTC. The variable domain in full, completed from reference TRBV7-2 and TRBJ2-7, reads GAGVSQSPSNKVTEKGKDVELRCDPISGHTALYWYRQSLGQGLEFLIYFQGNSAPDKSGLPSDRFSAERTGGSVSTLTIQRTQQEDSAVYLCASSSPSYEQYFGPGTRLTVT.

The chain recombines TRBV6-5 with TRBJ2-7, with 9 bases identical to TRBD2. The CDR3 has 16 amino acids. Looked up from germline, CDR1 is MNHEY and CDR2 is SVGAGI. V shed 0 bases and J 2 bases; nucleotides not matched to a gene: 5. The CDR3 loop reads CASSYSRSGRPYEQYF. In nucleotides, the CDR3 is TGTGCCAGCAGTTACTCTCGAAGCGGGAGGCCCTACGAGCAGTACTTC.

This clone was seen a handful of times. The chain couples TRBV19 to TRBJ2-5; possible D gene TRBD2, 6 bases. The CDR3 consists of 12 residues. The V end was cut by 1 base, the J end by 8 bases, with 8 bases between. Looked up from germline, CDR1 is LNHDA and CDR2 is SQIVND (reference sequence). The CDR3 reads CASSIAAGTQYF. In nucleotides, the CDR3 is TGTGCCAGTAGTATAGCGGCGGGAACCCAGTACTTC.

The V call is TRBV7-2, the J call TRBJ1-2; D is unresolved. Germline V gene sequence: CDR1 SGHTA, CDR2 FQGNSA. The V end was cut by 0 bases, the J end by 0 bases, with 8 bases between. This CDR3 region has 15 residues. The CDR3 bases are TGTGCCAGCAGCTTAGCCGGGGTTTCTAACTATGGCTACACCTTC. Its protein is CASSLAGVSNYGYTF.

To note about this clone: An end of the junction differs from the germline gene, which may be a read error. CDR3: CVSSPSGTGGEKLFF. CDR3 nucleotides: TGCGTCAGCAGCCCATCCGGGACAGGGGGAGAAAAACTGTTTTTT. The J gene is TRBJ1-4, the V gene TRBV5-1; 11 bases agree with TRBD1. In germline, CDR1 is SGHRS, CDR2 YFSETQ. This CDR3 region has 15 residues.